This T cell receptor (beta chain) was sequenced during a study of blood T cell repertoires in COVID-19. From germline, CDR1 is MGHDK and CDR2 SYGVNS. This CDR3 region has 14 residues. The V and J ends lost 0 bases and 3 bases respectively, with 5 bases between them. Clones were sequenced by immunoSEQ multiplex PCR, and TCRdb holds only the in-frame ones, with some missing. This table holds fewer than 350,000 clones, roughly 93% found once. The TCR sequence derives from a woman between 40 and 55 years old with acute COVID-19. Sequencing was performed on PBMCs or T cells enriched from blood (not recorded which). V and J are TRBV25-1 and TRBJ2-2; D remains ambiguous. The CDR3 sequence: CASSEYADTGELFF. The CDR3 bases are TGTGCCAGCAGTGAATATGCGGACACCGGGGAGCTGTTTTTT.